Shown below are 8 T cell receptor beta chains from a single sample sequenced in a study of blood T cells in healthy people across ages. Then a second PCR, running roughly 7 to 11 cycles, was carried out with a sample-barcoded 5' primer and a J-beta primer mix. TCRdb itself ran the 5' RACE reads through MiXCR, one entry per CDR3 protein. The repertoire holds 650,000 to 1,000,000 distinct CDR3 sequences, roughly 40% seen once, with over 10% in the top ten. The sample taken for sequencing was blood. The receptor source for this set is a man aged 18 to 30 in good health.

Turning to this clonotype: A much larger clone lies a single base off, so this may be a read error. The rearrangement links TRBV4-3 to TRBJ2-4; D gene unclear. Germline CDR1 is LGHNA and CDR2 is YSLEER. V lost 3 bases and J lost 13, with 25 bases in between. The CDR3 is 16 amino acids. Here the CDR3 DNA reads TGCGCCAGCAGCCATTGGGCCCCTGAGGCCTACAATGAGCAGTACTTC. This codes for CASSHWAPEAYNEQYF.

This clonotype was seen repeatedly, ten times or more. The CDR3 protein is CASSPTGEDSPLHF. Written as DNA, the CDR3 is TGTGCCAGCTCACCTACAGGGGAGGACTCACCCCTCCACTTT. The rearrangement links TRBV18 to TRBJ1-6, with 7 bases fitting TRBD1. The CDR3 is made up of 14 amino acids. The germline V gene has CDR1 KGHSH and CDR2 LQKENI. The ends lost 3 bases at V and 10 bases at J; junction bases unmatched: 6.

V is TRBV12-3 or TRBV12-4 and J is TRBJ2-3, with TRBD2 matching 13 bases. J gave up 5 bases and V 7 bases, and 9 bases lay outside the gene matches. This CDR3 has 16 residues. The CDR3 DNA sequence: TGTGCCAGCACTCTAGGACTAGCGGGAGCCGGAGATACGCAGTATTTT. Translating it yields CASTLGLAGAGDTQYF.

About this clonotype itself: A single base separates this from a much larger clone, so it may be a read error. The V and J genes are TRBV24-1 and TRBJ2-1; D is possibly TRBD1 or TRBD2 (5 bases each). CDR1 is KGHDR and CDR2 is SFDVKD in the germline V gene. Trimming took off 7 bases at V and 14 bases at J, with 17 bases between the two ends. This CDR3 region has 12 residues. In DNA, the CDR3 is TGTGCCACCAGGGACCCGGGACGGATTAAGTTCTTC. Residues: CATRDPGRIKFF.

The V and J genes are TRBV7-9 and TRBJ1-5, with D maybe TRBD1 (5 bases). Germline assignment: CDR1 SEHNR and CDR2 FQNEAQ (reference sequence). Trimming took 5 bases from V and 7 from J, leaving 12 bases between them. This CDR3 contains 13 residues. As DNA, the CDR3 is TGTGCCAGCAGCAAAAAAGACAGCCAGCCCCAGCATTTT. Translation: CASSKKDSQPQHF.

This clonotype came up many times. The chain carries TRBV5-1 and TRBJ2-3; D not resolved. Per the germline V gene, CDR1 is SGHRS and CDR2 is YFSETQ. Trimming pared 4 bases from V and 0 bases from J, leaving 6 bases between. This CDR3 comprises 13 residues. CDR3: CASSPGSTDTQYF. The CDR3 DNA follows: TGCGCCAGCAGCCCGGGTAGCACAGATACGCAGTATTTT. Full variable domain (outside the CDR3, taken from reference TRBV5-1 and TRBJ2-3): KAGVTQTPRYLIKTRGQQVTLSCSPISGHRSVSWYQQTPGQGLQFLFEYFSETQRNKGNFPGRFSGRQFSNSRSEMNVSTLELGDSALYLCASSPGSTDTQYFGPGTRLTVL.

This clonotype was detected only a few times. The rearrangement uses TRBV7-8 and TRBJ1-2; 8 nucleotides line up with TRBD1. Unmatched junction bases numbered 12, after V lost 2 bases and J lost 4 bases. Germline CDR1 and CDR2: SGHVS and FQNEAQ. This CDR3 comprises 17 residues. In DNA form, the CDR3 reads TGTGCCAGCAGCTTACGCGTCAGGGGGCCGGCTGGCTATGGCTACACCTTC. Its protein product is CASSLRVRGPAGYGYTF.

The chain uses TRBV6-1 and TRBJ1-1; D call uncertain. Germline V gene lookup returns CDR1 MNHNS and CDR2 SASEGT. This CDR3 has 12 amino acids. Trimming stripped 2 bases from V and 6 bases from J, with 7 bases between. CDR3 sequence: CASSERAAEAFF. CDR3 nucleotides: TGTGCCAGCAGTGAAAGGGCAGCTGAAGCTTTCTTT.